This TCR beta chain was retrieved from a study of T cells after somatic rescue of genetic block. TCRdb keeps only in-frame clones here, not all; method: immunoSEQ multiplex PCR. The data hold tens of thousands of clones, with approximately 90% observed a single time. The V gene lost 5 bases and the J gene lost 4 bases, with 12 bases spanning the gap. The germline CDR1 and CDR2 sequences are MNHEY and SVGAGI. CDR3 length equals 13 residues. This chain links TRBV6-5 with TRBJ2-7, with D possibly TRBD2 on 6 matching bases. Sequenced: peripheral blood mononuclear cells (PBMCs). This receptor was taken from a man aged 40-55 years. DNA of the CDR3: TGTGCCAGCAGTCGACCGGGGACTTACGAGCAGTACTTC. Encoded protein: CASSRPGTYEQYF.